A single sample is the source of the 27 T cell receptor beta chains below, sequenced in a study of cytomegalovirus exposure and HLA in healthy donors. PCR employed 60 Vbeta and 13 Jbeta primers. TCRdb's copy holds only in-frame clones and misses some; the assay was immunoSEQ multiplex PCR. The sample lists 200,000 to 250,000 clones; 70% to 80% were seen once. The sample taken for sequencing was PBMCs. Receptor source: a girl aged 2-10 years in good health and CMV-seronegative.

This sequence joins TRBV29-1 and TRBJ1-2, with D possibly being TRBD1 (6 bases). Trimming stripped 4 bases from V and 6 bases from J, with 9 bases between. The germline V gene has CDR1 SQVTM and CDR2 ANQGSEA. The CDR3 contains 11 residues. The CDR3 region is CSVVWDNGYTF. CDR3 DNA: TGCAGCGTTGTTTGGGACAATGGCTACACCTTC.

This chain links TRBV5-4 with TRBJ2-1; TRBD1 matches at 8 bases. CDR3 length: 14 amino acids. V lost 0 bases to trimming and J lost 8 bases; unmatched junction nucleotides: 4. CDR1 is SGHNT and CDR2 is YYREEE in the germline V gene (reference sequence). Here the CDR3 DNA reads TGTGCCAGCAGCTTGGATGCAGGGGGCGATGAGCAGTTCTTC. It is translated as CASSLDAGGDEQFF.

This chain connects TRBV5-1 to TRBJ2-2; TRBD2 might be the D (6 bases). This CDR3 spans 17 amino acids. V was cut by 0 bases and J by 8 bases, with 20 bases left in between. Germline V gene data show CDR1 as SGHRS and CDR2 as YFSETQ. CDR3 in amino acids: CASSLGSLAKKGGELFF. For the CDR3, the DNA is TGCGCCAGCAGCTTGGGGTCGCTAGCGAAGAAGGGGGGGGAGCTGTTTTTT.

V usage is TRBV2 and J usage is TRBJ1-5; possible D gene TRBD1, 6 bases. There are 16 residues in the CDR3. Per the germline V gene, CDR1 is SNHLY and CDR2 is FYNNEI. V gave up 7 bases and J gave up 0 bases, with 16 bases separating them. CDR3 bases: TGTGCCAGCAATCGGCAGGGGCCTTATAGCAATCAGCCCCAGCATTTT. It codes for CASNRQGPYSNQPQHF.

CDR3 sequence (DNA): TGCGCCAGCAGCCAAGAGGGGGGACTCTCCTCCTCTGGGGCCAACGTCCTGACTTTC. Translated: CASSQEGGLSSSGANVLTF. This sequence joins TRBV4-1 and TRBJ2-6; D is possibly TRBD2 (6 bases). V lost 0 bases and J 0 bases, leaving 15 bases between the germline ends. The CDR3 consists of 19 residues. The germline V gene encodes CDR1 MGHRA and CDR2 YSYEKL.

The CDR3 DNA follows: TGCGCCAGCAGCCAAGAGCGGGGGGCTAGCAATCAGCCCCAGCATTTT. Translating gives CASSQERGASNQPQHF. V and J are TRBV4-1 and TRBJ1-5; perhaps TRBD1 as D (6 bases). CDR1 and CDR2 from the germline V gene are MGHRA and YSYEKL. The CDR3 has 16 amino acids. With 0 bases removed from V and 0 bases from J, the gap between germline ends came to 9 bases.

J is TRBJ1-6 and V is TRBV27, with 7 bases aligning to TRBD1. This CDR3 contains 13 residues. V shed 4 bases and J 12 bases; nucleotides not matched to a gene: 6. Germline V CDR1 and CDR2: MNHEY, SMNVEV (reference sequence). This CDR3 reads CASSSWDSRPLHF. CDR3 nucleotide sequence: TGTGCCAGCAGTTCTTGGGACAGCCGACCCCTCCACTTT.

The V call is TRBV9, the J call TRBJ1-1; 7 bases map to TRBD1. This CDR3 comprises 18 residues. Looked up from germline, CDR1 is SGDLS and CDR2 is YYNGEE. Unmatched junction bases numbered 15, after V lost 4 bases and J lost 0 bases. The CDR3 here is CASSPEQGSRSMNTEAFF. CDR3 DNA: TGTGCCAGCAGCCCCGAACAGGGGTCGAGGTCCATGAACACTGAAGCTTTCTTT.

The chain carries TRBV19 and TRBJ2-1, with D tentatively TRBD2 (6 bases). Trimming took off 5 bases at V and 5 bases at J, with 13 bases between the two ends. CDR1 LNHDA and CDR2 SQIVND come from the germline V gene (reference sequence). CDR3 length equals 14 residues. Here the CDR3 reads CASSSGTRNNEQFF. The CDR3 DNA sequence: TGTGCCAGTAGTTCCGGGACTCGTAACAATGAGCAGTTCTTC.

In its sample, this clone was seen a few times. In DNA form, the CDR3 reads TGTGCCAGCAGTGAACCGTTTACCTACGAGCAGTACTTC. It is translated as CASSEPFTYEQYF. V usage is TRBV2 and J usage is TRBJ2-7; D remains ambiguous. CDR1 and CDR2 from the germline V gene are SNHLY and FYNNEI. Deletions cut 2 bases from V and 2 bases from J, with 7 bases between. The CDR3 is 13 amino acids.

The V call is TRBV15, the J call TRBJ1-2; D not certain. CDR1 and CDR2 (germline): LNHNV, YYDKDF (reference sequence). Deletions cut 0 bases from V and 4 bases from J, with 12 bases between. The CDR3 totals 15 residues. CDR3 loop: CATSRDGQIRYGYTF. CDR3 bases: TGTGCCACCAGCAGAGATGGGCAAATTCGCTATGGCTACACCTTC.

Only a few counts were recorded for this clone. The chain recombines TRBV27 with TRBJ1-2, with D unresolved. The CDR3 is 16 residues long. The V and J ends lost 5 bases and 8 bases respectively, with 24 bases between them. Germline V gene sequence: CDR1 MNHEY, CDR2 SMNVEV (reference sequence). The DNA for the CDR3 is TGTGCCAGCAGTACGGCACTTAATGGGAGGGTTGGAGGCTACACCTTC. Translating it yields CASSTALNGRVGGYTF.

The chain links TRBV6-1 to TRBJ2-3; weak D call: TRBD2 (6 bases). The CDR3 sequence is 17 residues long. Germline CDR1 is MNHNS and CDR2 is SASEGT. The V and J ends lost 0 bases and 6 bases respectively, with 19 bases between them. Here the CDR3 DNA reads TGTGCCAGCAGTGAAGCCTCTAGCCGGAGGGCCGGTGATACGCAGTATTTT. Translated: CASSEASSRRAGDTQYF.

The rearrangement uses TRBV6-1 and TRBJ2-7, with TRBD1 matching over 7 bases. Germline V gives CDR1 MNHNS, CDR2 SASEGT. V trimming: 4 bases; J trimming: 2 bases; junction bases outside the gene matches: 2. The CDR3 sequence is 13 residues long. CDR3 coding DNA: TGTGCCAGCAGTGGGGACAGAACCTACGAGCAGTACTTC. This translates into CASSGDRTYEQYF.

The rearrangement uses TRBV9 and TRBJ1-3; D unresolved. The CDR3 is 14 residues long. The germline V gene encodes CDR1 SGDLS and CDR2 YYNGEE. The germline V and J ends were trimmed by 1 base and 4 bases, with 9 bases remaining between them. In nucleotides, the CDR3 is TGTGCCAGCAGCGTACAGGAAAGCGGAAACACCATATATTTT. Translation gives CASSVQESGNTIYF.

This chain joins TRBV7-9 and TRBJ1-2; 8 bases map to TRBD1. Germline V gene data show CDR1 as SEHNR and CDR2 as FQNEAQ (reference sequence). With 3 bases clipped from V and 2 bases from J, the junction kept 2 bases outside the gene matches. The CDR3 is 14 residues long. CDR3 protein: CASSLDRVNYGYTF. The CDR3, as DNA: TGTGCCAGCAGCTTGGACAGGGTGAACTATGGCTACACCTTC.

This chain's CDR3 is CASSSGGDQPQHF. The CDR3 region has the DNA TGTGCCAGCAGCTCAGGGGGCGATCAGCCCCAGCATTTT. The chain employs TRBV7-9 and TRBJ1-5; 8 nucleotides line up with TRBD1. CDR3 length: 13 amino acids. Trimming cost V 4 bases and J 5 bases; bases outside gene matches: 1. Per germline, CDR1 SEHNR and CDR2 FQNEAQ (reference sequence).

The chain links TRBV5-1 to TRBJ2-7; D is perhaps TRBD1 (5 bases). The CDR3 is 12 amino acids. V dropped 4 bases and J dropped 2 bases, with 7 bases sitting between them. CDR1 is SGHRS, CDR2 YFSETQ, per germline. The CDR3 DNA reads TGCGCCAGCAGCACAGGCCCCTACGAGCAGTACTTC. As protein: CASSTGPYEQYF.

The rearrangement joins TRBV5-1 to TRBJ2-7; D is perhaps TRBD1 (6 bases). V lost 4 bases and J 3 bases, leaving 14 bases between the germline ends. The CDR3 extends over 14 amino acids. CDR1 SGHRS and CDR2 YFSETQ come from the germline V gene. CDR3 region: CASSGRGQHYEQYF. CDR3 nucleotides: TGCGCCAGCAGCGGTCGAGGACAGCACTACGAGCAGTACTTC.

The sample holds one count of this clone. This chain connects TRBV6-1 to TRBJ1-2; TRBD1 aligns across 7 bases. Germline-derived CDR1 and CDR2 are MNHNS and SASEGT. This CDR3 spans 13 amino acids. The junction had 8 bases not matched to a gene; V was cut back by 5 bases and J by 8 bases. DNA of the CDR3: TGTGCCAGCAGTTCGACAGGGTCGAGGGGCTACACCTTC. This translates into CASSSTGSRGYTF.

The chain uses TRBV9 and TRBJ2-1; tentative D call: TRBD1 (5 bases). V was shortened by 0 bases and J by 4 bases, with 5 bases between the two germline ends. Germline V gives CDR1 SGDLS, CDR2 YYNGEE. The CDR3 runs 13 residues. This CDR3 is CASSVAGYNEQFF. CDR3 in DNA: TGTGCCAGCAGCGTAGCAGGGTACAATGAGCAGTTCTTC.

In its sample, this clone was seen once. V usage is TRBV7-6 and J usage is TRBJ2-3; perhaps TRBD2 as D (5 bases). Trimming pared 0 bases from V and 0 bases from J, leaving 10 bases between. The CDR3 spans 16 residues. Germline CDR1 and CDR2: SGHVS and FNYEAQ. The CDR3 is CASSLASVASTDTQYF. The DNA of the CDR3 is TGTGCCAGCAGCTTAGCTAGCGTGGCTAGCACAGATACGCAGTATTTT.

This clone was counted a few times. The rearrangement uses TRBV19 and TRBJ2-1; 8 positions match TRBD2. Germline V gives CDR1 LNHDA, CDR2 SQIVND (reference sequence). The CDR3 spans 14 residues. V dropped 5 bases and J dropped 2; count of bases not matched to a gene: 2. The CDR3 loop is CASSAGGTYNEQFF. The CDR3 bases are TGTGCCAGTAGTGCGGGGGGTACCTACAATGAGCAGTTCTTC.

In this sample, this clone turned up a few times. The rearrangement uses TRBV6-6 and TRBJ2-7, with a tentative D call TRBD1 (6 bases). Trimming shortened V by 2 bases and J by 2 bases, and 13 bases separated the two germline ends. The CDR3 totals 15 residues. From germline, CDR1 is MNHNY and CDR2 SVGAGI (reference sequence). CDR3 in amino acids: CASSYNRDNPYEQYF. The CDR3 nucleotides are TGTGCCAGCAGTTACAACCGGGACAACCCCTACGAGCAGTACTTC.

This chain connects TRBV5-1 to TRBJ2-7, with D uncertain. Germline loops: CDR1 SGHRS, CDR2 YFSETQ. The CDR3 extends over 14 amino acids. V lost 0 bases and J 0 bases, leaving 7 bases between the germline ends. The CDR3 loop reads CASSLGAPSYEQYF. The CDR3 nucleotides read TGCGCCAGCAGCTTGGGGGCACCCTCCTACGAGCAGTACTTC.

This chain links TRBV7-9 with TRBJ2-3; TRBD1 is a possible D gene (7 bases). The CDR3 is 14 amino acids. Germline V gene lookup returns CDR1 SEHNR and CDR2 FQNEAQ (reference sequence). V was cut by 5 bases and J by 2 bases, with 11 bases left in between. The CDR3 region has the DNA TGTGCCAGCAGCGCGGGGACAGACACAGATACGCAGTATTTT. Amino acids: CASSAGTDTDTQYF.

The chain recombines TRBV7-9 with TRBJ1-6, with 9 positions matching TRBD1. CDR1 and CDR2 from the germline V gene are SEHNR and FQNEAQ (reference sequence). This CDR3 has 15 residues. The V gene end was trimmed by 5 bases and the J gene end by 7 bases; junction bases not matched to a gene: 6. CDR3 sequence reads: CASSPTGGINSPLHF. The CDR3 DNA reads TGTGCCAGCAGCCCGACAGGGGGTATCAATTCACCCCTCCACTTT.